A single TCR beta chain is shown here with its context. Its antigen is currently unknown. The data were taken from a study of CD8 T cells in Susac syndrome. At the level of the study: When blood was collected, patients with Susac syndrome were therapy-naive, were taking corticosteroids, or were receiving intravenous immunoglobulin alone.

Germline V CDR1 and CDR2: SQVTM, ANQGSEA. V was cut by 8 bases and J by 1 base, with 11 bases left in between. The CDR3 has 13 residues. It was with random hexamers that 0.5 to 1 ug RNA was reverse transcribed. A single record per CDR3 protein comes from TCRdb applying MiXCR to the immunoSEQ multiplex PCR reads. The sample holds roughly 130,000 distinct CDR3 sequences, 96% seen once. Findings and limits, study-wide: Individuals included in the TCR sequencing and HLA analysis were acknowledged by the study to be relatively few in number.

CD8+ and CD4+ T cells were negatively isolated; TEMRA cells were FACS-enriched. The chain couples TRBV29-1 to TRBJ2-2; D perhaps matches TRBD2 (6 bases). Sequenced sample: CD4+ T cells from PBMCs. The sequence came from a human donor with Susac syndrome. DNA for the CDR3: TGCAGCTACATGGGGGGGAACACCGGGGAGCTGTTTTTT. This sequence encodes CSYMGGNTGELFF.